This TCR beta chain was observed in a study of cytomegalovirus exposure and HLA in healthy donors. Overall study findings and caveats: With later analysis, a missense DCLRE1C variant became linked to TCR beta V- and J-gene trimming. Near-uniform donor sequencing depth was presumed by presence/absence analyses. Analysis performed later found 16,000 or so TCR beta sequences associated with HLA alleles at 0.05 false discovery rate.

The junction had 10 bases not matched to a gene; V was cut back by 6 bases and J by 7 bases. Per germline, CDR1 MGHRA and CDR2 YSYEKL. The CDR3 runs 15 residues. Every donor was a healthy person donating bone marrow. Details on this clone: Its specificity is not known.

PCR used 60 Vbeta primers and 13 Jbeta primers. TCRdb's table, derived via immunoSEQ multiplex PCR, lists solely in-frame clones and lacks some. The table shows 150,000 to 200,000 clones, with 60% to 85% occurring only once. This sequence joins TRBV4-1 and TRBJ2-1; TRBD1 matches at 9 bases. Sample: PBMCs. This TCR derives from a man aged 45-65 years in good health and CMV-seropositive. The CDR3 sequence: CASRPFDRGGNEQFF. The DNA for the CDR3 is TGCGCCAGCAGACCCTTTGACAGGGGGGGAAATGAGCAGTTCTTC.